These 12 T cell receptor beta chains were sequenced from one sample in a study of blood T cell repertoires in COVID-19. Assay used: immunoSEQ multiplex PCR; TCRdb lists only in-frame clones, some missing. This repertoire shows about 240,000 clones, roughly 80% found once; its top ten account for around 3.3%. The sequenced material came from peripheral blood. The receptors here all came from a young woman with acute or convalescent COVID-19.

This chain links TRBV5-1 with TRBJ2-1; a possible D gene is TRBD2 (6 bases). V dropped 3 bases and J dropped 4 bases, with 11 bases sitting between them. The CDR3 consists of 14 residues. Germline lookup yields CDR1 SGHRS and CDR2 YFSETQ. The CDR3 region is CASSSGSLYNEQFF. The CDR3 DNA reads as TGCGCCAGCAGCTCCGGGAGCCTATACAATGAGCAGTTCTTC.

The rearrangement uses TRBV5-1 and TRBJ2-1; 9 bases match TRBD2. V dropped 2 bases and J dropped 4; count of bases not matched to a gene: 7. This CDR3 spans 16 amino acids. Germline CDR1 SGHRS, CDR2 YFSETQ. This CDR3 reads CASSLLGLANYNEQFF. In nucleotides, the CDR3 is TGCGCCAGCAGCTTACTAGGACTAGCGAATTACAATGAGCAGTTCTTC.

The chain is built from TRBV28 and TRBJ2-2; D perhaps matches TRBD1 (5 bases). Trimming shortened V by 6 bases and J by 3 bases, and 20 bases separated the two germline ends. Looked up from germline, CDR1 is MDHEN and CDR2 is SYDVKM. The CDR3 extends over 17 amino acids. CDR3 coding DNA: TGTGCCAGCAGCACGGACATACGGTTGGTCGACACCGGGGAGCTGTTTTTT. Residues: CASSTDIRLVDTGELFF.

V is TRBV4-2 and J is TRBJ2-7; D might be TRBD2 (6 bases). Between the trimmed V and J ends, which lost 3 bases and 5 bases, there was a span of 14 bases. Germline assignment: CDR1 LGHNA and CDR2 YNFKEQ. This CDR3 has 14 residues. This CDR3 reads CASSQLDWRDEQYF. CDR3 sequence (DNA): TGTGCCAGCAGCCAGTTGGACTGGAGGGACGAGCAGTACTTC.

The genes are TRBV19 and TRBJ2-1; 8 bases line up with TRBD1. Germline V gene data show CDR1 as LNHDA and CDR2 as SQIVND (reference sequence). Germline trimming cut 6 bases from V and 9 bases from J; bases unmatched to any gene: 13. This CDR3 has 15 amino acids. The CDR3: CASSQAGQGAGEQFF. The DNA for the CDR3 is TGTGCCAGTAGCCAGGCGGGGCAGGGGGCCGGTGAGCAGTTCTTC.

V usage is TRBV18 and J usage is TRBJ2-7; TRBD1 aligns across 10 bases. Germline assignment: CDR1 KGHSH and CDR2 LQKENI. The V gene end was trimmed by 3 bases and the J gene end by 3 bases; junction bases not matched to a gene: 11. The CDR3 spans 17 residues. CDR3 loop: CASSPRTRDRGDYEQYF. The DNA for the CDR3 is TGTGCCAGCTCACCTAGAACCCGGGACAGGGGTGACTACGAGCAGTACTTC. The full variable domain, its missing parts supplied by reference TRBV18 and TRBJ2-7, is NAGVMQNPRHLVRRRGQEARLRCSPMKGHSHVYWYRQLPEEGLKFMVYLQKENIIDESGMPKERFSAEFPKEGPSILRIQQVVRGDSAAYFCASSPRTRDRGDYEQYFGPGTRLTVT.

This chain uses TRBV7-6 with TRBJ2-1; 9 bases are shared with TRBD2. The length of the CDR3 is 18 residues. The germline V gene encodes CDR1 SGHVS and CDR2 FNYEAQ. Trimming removed 5 bases from V and 2 bases from J; junction bases left unmatched: 13. CDR3 amino acids: CASSQEGLAGGPYNEQFF. The DNA of the CDR3 is TGTGCCAGCAGCCAAGAGGGGCTTGCGGGAGGGCCCTACAATGAGCAGTTCTTC. Drawing the rest from reference TRBV7-6 and TRBJ2-1, the complete variable domain is GAGVSQSPRYKVTKRGQDVALRCDPISGHVSLYWYRQALGQGPEFLTYFNYEAQQDKSGLPNDRFSAERPEGSISTLTIQRTEQRDSAMYRCASSQEGLAGGPYNEQFFGPGTRLTVL.

This sequence joins TRBV30 and TRBJ1-2, with 9 bases that match TRBD1. Germline CDR1 reads GTSNPN; CDR2 reads SVGIG (reference sequence). V lost 4 bases to trimming and J lost 8 bases; unmatched junction nucleotides: 5. The CDR3 extends over 12 amino acids. CDR3 DNA sequence: TGTGCCTGGAACAGGGGGCGAGAGGGCTACACCTTC. This codes for CAWNRGREGYTF. Complete variable domain (other parts from reference TRBV30 and TRBJ1-2): SQTIHQWPATLVQPVGSPLSLECTVEGTSNPNLYWYRQAAGRGLQLLFYSVGIGQISSEVPQNLSASRPQDRQFILSSKKLLLSDSGFYLCAWNRGREGYTFGSGTRLTVV.

This chain joins TRBV6-6 and TRBJ1-4; D remains ambiguous. V lost 6 bases and J lost 4, with 15 bases in between. Germline-derived CDR1 and CDR2 are MNHNY and SVGAGI (reference sequence). The CDR3 contains 15 residues. CDR3 DNA sequence: TGTGCCAGCAGCCCGGGTGTAGCTTTTAATGAAAAACTGTTTTTT. It yields the protein CASSPGVAFNEKLFF.

J is TRBJ1-6 and V is TRBV7-2; 7 bases match TRBD1. This CDR3 comprises 17 residues. V lost 3 bases and J lost 7; bases outside the gene matches: 12. The V gene's germline CDR1 is SGHTA and CDR2 FQGNSA. The CDR3 here is CASSFVPGQSINSPLHF. The CDR3 DNA reads as TGTGCCAGCAGCTTTGTCCCGGGACAGAGTATAAATTCACCCCTCCACTTT.

The chain uses TRBV15 and TRBJ1-3, with TRBD1 as a possible D gene (5 bases). The CDR3 spans 16 residues. Deletions cut 0 bases from V and 4 bases from J, with 13 bases between. Per the germline V gene, CDR1 is LNHNV and CDR2 is YYDKDF (reference sequence). In DNA form, the CDR3 reads TGTGCCACCAGCAGAGATTTTGGGGGGTCGGGAAACACCATATATTTT. It translates to CATSRDFGGSGNTIYF.

The chain carries TRBV21-1 and TRBJ1-1; TRBD1, the D gene given by the table, was not confirmed from the DNA. TRBV21-1 is deemed a pseudogene. The CDR3 extends over 16 amino acids. The CDR3 reads CASSKGDRAVNTEAFF. The CDR3, as DNA: TGTGCCAGCAGCAAAGGAGACAGGGCGGTGAACACTGAAGCTTTCTTT.